This T cell receptor (beta chain) was obtained from a study of T cells in Graves' hyperthyroidism and ophthalmopathy. The trim removed 0 bases at V and 5 bases at J, leaving 6 bases unmatched. The CDR3 spans 16 residues. Per the germline V gene, CDR1 is MNHEY and CDR2 is SVGEGT. Stable hyperthyroidism: no ophthalmopathy progression over 18 months of follow-up. Patients were excluded for uncontrolled infection, other autoimmune disease, pregnancy or lactation. The source of the PBMCs was less than 12 ml of fresh peripheral blood. The source material, RNA transcripts, was used to amplify TCR beta CDR3 regions. HTBI primers were used for first-round RT-PCR of the TCR CDR3. TCRdb redid the calling of the multiplex PCR reads with MiXCR, one entry per CDR3 protein. The sample records approximately 700,000 distinct CDR3 sequences, roughly 15% being singletons.

The receptor was derived from a man aged 18 to 30 with Graves' hyperthyroidism. The V gene is TRBV6-2 or TRBV6-3, the J gene TRBJ2-7; TRBD1 matches at 11 bases. Sequencing used blood. CDR3 sequence: CASSYSSRTGGNEQYF. CDR3 DNA sequence: TGTGCCAGCAGTTACTCGAGCCGGACAGGGGGCAACGAGCAGTACTTC.